These 28 T cell receptor beta chains were sequenced from one sample in a study of T cells in Graves' hyperthyroidism and ophthalmopathy. RNA transcripts were the template for amplifying TCR beta CDR3 regions. A set of HTBI primers served as the primers for a first-round RT-PCR of the TCR CDR3. TCRdb reprocessed the multiplex PCR reads with MiXCR, giving one entry per CDR3 protein. The table has about 680,000 distinct CDR3 sequences, roughly a third seen once; the top ten hold 30% to 40%. Sequences were obtained from blood. Receptor source: a woman aged 35 to 49 with Graves' hyperthyroidism.

This clonotype has only one observation. V gene TRBV29-1 combines with J gene TRBJ2-5; D may be TRBD2 (6 bases). Trimming shortened V by 5 bases and J by 0 bases, and 13 bases separated the two germline ends. Per germline, CDR1 SQVTM and CDR2 ANQGSEA. This CDR3 has 14 residues. CDR3 sequence: CSVRGGSYQETQYF. The CDR3 region has the DNA TGCAGCGTTCGTGGGGGGAGCTACCAAGAGACCCAGTACTTC.

The chain carries TRBV7-2 and TRBJ2-7; 13 positions match TRBD2. V lost 5 bases to trimming and J lost 4 bases; unmatched junction nucleotides: 8. Germline-derived CDR1 and CDR2 are SGHTA and FQGNSA. This CDR3 has 16 residues. CDR3 amino acids: CASSLGSGLAGYEQYF. CDR3 nucleotide sequence: TGTGCCAGCAGCCTAGGATCGGGACTAGCGGGGTACGAGCAGTACTTC.

Comments on this clonotype: A read error may explain this, as a much larger clone is one base away. The chain recombines TRBV10-3 with TRBJ2-2; no clear D gene. Germline lookup yields CDR1 ENHRY and CDR2 SYGVKD. Trimming removed 7 bases from V and 3 bases from J, with 6 bases in between. This CDR3 contains 12 residues. The CDR3 region has the DNA TGTGCCATCACCATAGACACCGGGGAGCTGTTTTTT. It is translated as CAITIDTGELFF.

Comment on this clonotype: A much larger clone differs from this one at a single base, so this may be a read error. The J gene is TRBJ1-2, the V gene TRBV7-2, with D hard to call. CDR3 length: 13 amino acids. Germline CDR1 and CDR2: SGHTA and FQGNSA. The CDR3 reads CASGLAGRNGYTF. The DNA for the CDR3 is TGTGCCAGCGGCTTAGCGGGCCGGAATGGCTACACCTTC.

This clonotype was seen many times. This sequence joins TRBV7-9 and TRBJ1-2; D gene uncertain. CDR3 length: 15 amino acids. Germline V gene lookup returns CDR1 SEHNR and CDR2 FQNEAQ (reference sequence). V lost 5 bases, J lost 3 bases, and 16 bases lay in between. As DNA, the CDR3 is TGTGCCAGCAGCCTCACCCCCGGGCGGGACTATGGCTACACCTTC. This encodes CASSLTPGRDYGYTF.

The chain uses TRBV6-5 and TRBJ1-4; D is ambiguous. This CDR3 is 14 amino acids long. The V gene lost 2 bases and the J gene lost 3 bases, with 7 bases spanning the gap. The germline CDR1 and CDR2 sequences are MNHEY and SVGAGI. The CDR3 protein is CASSYSQSNEKLFF. The CDR3 DNA is TGTGCCAGCAGTTACAGTCAGTCTAATGAAAAACTGTTTTTT.

The gene calls are TRBV27 and TRBJ2-2; 10 nucleotides line up with TRBD1. V lost 6 bases, J lost 3 bases, and 1 base stayed unmatched. This CDR3 spans 14 amino acids. CDR1 is MNHEY and CDR2 is SMNVEV in the germline V gene (reference sequence). CDR3 protein: CASRGQGYTGELFF. CDR3 coding DNA: TGTGCCAGCAGGGGACAGGGGTACACCGGGGAGCTGTTTTTT.

At least ten counts were recorded for this clonotype. This chain connects TRBV4-1 to TRBJ1-2; no clear D. Germline CDR1 is MGHRA and CDR2 is YSYEKL. This CDR3 is 13 amino acids long. V dropped 1 base and J dropped 6 bases, with 9 bases sitting between them. CDR3 loop: CASSQVSGDGYTF. The CDR3 DNA is TGCGCCAGCAGCCAAGTTTCGGGAGATGGCTACACCTTC.

This clonotype was found many times. The V call is TRBV7-2, the J call TRBJ1-5; the D gene is possibly TRBD1 (6 bases). The V and J ends lost 4 bases and 6 bases respectively, with 16 bases between them. This CDR3 has 15 amino acids. The germline V gene encodes CDR1 SGHTA and CDR2 FQGNSA. The CDR3: CASSSRQGYAQPQHF. DNA for the CDR3: TGTGCCAGCAGCTCTAGGCAGGGGTATGCTCAGCCCCAGCATTTT.

The V gene is TRBV10-3, the J gene TRBJ2-6, with D uncertain. Trimming removed 10 bases from V and 0 bases from J, with 13 bases in between. This CDR3 has 15 amino acids. Germline loops: CDR1 ENHRY, CDR2 SYGVKD. The CDR3 sequence: CASSESLSGANVLTF. In DNA form, the CDR3 reads TGTGCCAGCAGCGAGAGCCTCTCTGGGGCCAACGTCCTGACTTTC.

In its sample, this clonotype was seen a few times. This CDR3 is CASSLDSLSYNEQFF. CDR3 nucleotides: TGTGCCAGCAGCTTAGACTCACTCTCCTACAATGAGCAGTTCTTC. The J gene is TRBJ2-7, the V gene TRBV7-9; unclear D gene. The DNA end is a closer match to TRBJ2-1, so the J assignment may be wrong. CDR1 is SEHNR, CDR2 FQNEAQ, per germline (reference sequence). This CDR3 has 15 amino acids.

This clonotype occurred a few times. The V gene is TRBV11-1, the J gene TRBJ2-3; no clear D gene. CDR1 is SGHAT, CDR2 FQDESV, per germline (reference sequence). This CDR3 has 12 amino acids. Trimming removed 7 bases from V and 5 bases from J, with 10 bases in between. CDR3 residues: CASTPAEDTQYF. CDR3 coding DNA: TGTGCCAGCACCCCAGCTGAAGATACGCAGTATTTT.

The V gene is TRBV6-5, the J gene TRBJ1-2; D perhaps matches TRBD1 (5 bases). The CDR3 has 13 amino acids. In germline, CDR1 is MNHEY, CDR2 SVGAGI. V dropped 5 bases and J dropped 8 bases, with 15 bases sitting between them. The chain's CDR3 is CASSRPQQVGYTF. CDR3 in DNA: TGTGCCAGCAGTCGACCCCAACAGGTCGGCTACACCTTC.

The chain joins TRBV5-1 to TRBJ1-5, with D uncertain. With 4 bases removed from V and 0 bases from J, the gap between germline ends came to 11 bases. The CDR3 contains 15 residues. Germline CDR1 reads SGHRS; CDR2 reads YFSETQ. Written as DNA, the CDR3 is TGCGCCAGCAGCCCGGACGGTATTAGCAATCAGCCCCAGCATTTT. Amino acid sequence: CASSPDGISNQPQHF. The complete variable domain, with remaining parts taken from reference TRBV5-1 and TRBJ1-5, reads KAGVTQTPRYLIKTRGQQVTLSCSPISGHRSVSWYQQTPGQGLQFLFEYFSETQRNKGNFPGRFSGRQFSNSRSEMNVSTLELGDSALYLCASSPDGISNQPQHFGDGTRLSIL.

This clonotype was observed at least ten times. This chain links TRBV20-1 with TRBJ1-6; no clear D. The length of the CDR3 is 10 residues. Looked up from germline, CDR1 is DFQATT and CDR2 is SNEGSKA (reference sequence). Trimming pared 6 bases from V and 12 bases from J, leaving 9 bases between. The CDR3 region is CSANRQPLHF. CDR3 nucleotide sequence: TGCAGTGCCAACCGACAACCCCTCCACTTT.

This clonotype was detected only a few times. V is TRBV5-8 and J is TRBJ2-7; TRBD2 matches 9 bases. After removal of 5 bases from V and 4 bases from J, the junction contained 7 bases not matched to a gene. The CDR3 loop spans 14 amino acids. From germline, CDR1 is SGHTS and CDR2 YDEGEE. The DNA for the CDR3 is TGTGCCAGCAGGTCGGCGGGAGGGCCGTACGAGCAGTACTTC. Protein product: CASRSAGGPYEQYF.

As concerns this clonotype: A junction boundary mismatches the germline segment, possibly from a read error. The chain is built from TRBV10-1 and TRBJ2-2; a possible D gene is TRBD2 (5 bases). CDR1 and CDR2 (germline): WNHNN, SYGVQD (reference sequence). This CDR3 has 17 residues. As DNA, the CDR3 is TGTGCCAGCAGCCCGGGGAGCGGAACACCTAACACCGGGGAGCTGTTTTTT. Amino acid sequence: CASSPGSGTPNTGELFF.

Of note for this clonotype: One junction end disagrees with the germline gene, perhaps due to a read error. The chain carries TRBV19 and TRBJ2-3, with 7 bases identical to TRBD1. The germline V gene has CDR1 LNHDA and CDR2 SQIVND (reference sequence). The CDR3 extends over 13 amino acids. In nucleotides, the CDR3 is TGTGCCAGTAGTTCGGACAGGACAGATACGCAGTGTTTT. It specifies CASSSDRTDTQCF.

The chain uses TRBV7-9 and TRBJ2-5; possible D gene TRBD1, 6 bases. The CDR3 has 13 amino acids. CDR1 SEHNR and CDR2 FQNEAQ come from the germline V gene (reference sequence). V dropped 3 bases and J dropped 5 bases, with 10 bases sitting between them. CDR3 sequence: CASSFWTAETQYF. CDR3 nucleotide sequence: TGTGCCAGCAGCTTTTGGACAGCGGAGACCCAGTACTTC.

V usage is TRBV2 and J usage is TRBJ2-3; D ambiguous. Deletions cut 7 bases from V and 0 bases from J, with 8 bases between. Per germline, CDR1 SNHLY and CDR2 FYNNEI. This CDR3 region has 13 residues. The CDR3, as DNA: TGTGCCAGCACTGGATTAAGCACAGATACGCAGTATTTT. Translating gives CASTGLSTDTQYF.

The count of this clonotype is one. The chain recombines TRBV19 with TRBJ1-6, with D possibly being TRBD1 (5 bases). The CDR3 covers 14 residues. CDR1 LNHDA and CDR2 SQIVND come from the germline V gene (reference sequence). Between the trimmed V and J ends, which lost 3 bases and 7 bases, there was a span of 10 bases. CDR3 bases: TGTGCCAGTAGTATCCGGGACCCAAATTCACCCCTCCACTTT. It encodes CASSIRDPNSPLHF.

Many counts were recorded for this clonotype. V gene TRBV7-3 combines with J gene TRBJ2-2; D is ambiguous. Germline CDR1 SGHTA, CDR2 FQGTGA. CDR3 length: 14 amino acids. The V gene lost 5 bases and the J gene lost 2 bases, with 9 bases spanning the gap. CDR3 protein: CASSPGGNTGELFF. CDR3 sequence (DNA): TGTGCCAGCAGCCCGGGCGGAAACACCGGGGAGCTGTTTTTT.

The chain combines TRBV6-5 with TRBJ1-2; the match to TRBD1 covers 8 bases. The ends lost 10 bases at V and 4 bases at J; junction bases unmatched: 11. The CDR3 loop spans 14 amino acids. From germline, CDR1 is MNHEY and CDR2 SVGAGI. The CDR3 nucleotides are TGTGCCACCAAGACAGGGGCAAAGGGCTATGGCTACACCTTC. Translated: CATKTGAKGYGYTF.

At least ten counts were recorded for this clonotype. The V call is TRBV9, the J call TRBJ2-5, with no clear D. Deletions cut 1 base from V and 3 bases from J, with 4 bases between. CDR3 size: 12 residues. The V gene's germline CDR1 is SGDLS and CDR2 YYNGEE. This chain's CDR3 is CASSVSEETQYF. The CDR3 DNA reads as TGTGCCAGCAGCGTATCCGAAGAGACCCAGTACTTC.

At least ten counts were recorded for this clonotype. This rearrangement joins TRBV29-1 to TRBJ2-7; TRBD1 agrees at 9 bases. CDR1 SQVTM and CDR2 ANQGSEA come from the germline V gene. The junction had 6 bases not matched to a gene; V was cut back by 7 bases and J by 2 bases. The CDR3 runs 13 residues. As DNA, the CDR3 is TGCAGCGCGACAGGGGGTTATACCTACGAGCAGTACTTC. This codes for CSATGGYTYEQYF.

This clonotype has more than one count but fewer than ten. The chain uses TRBV4-1 and TRBJ2-7, with D unresolved. This CDR3 spans 13 amino acids. Per germline, CDR1 MGHRA and CDR2 YSYEKL. Trimming removed 2 bases from V and 4 bases from J, with 9 bases in between. The chain's CDR3 is CASSQQENYEQYF. The CDR3 DNA sequence: TGCGCCAGCAGCCAACAGGAAAATTACGAGCAGTACTTC.

J is TRBJ1-2 and V is TRBV25-1; D gene uncertain. V shed 4 bases and J shed 4 bases, with 16 bases lying between them. From germline, CDR1 is MGHDK and CDR2 SYGVNS. The CDR3 has 15 residues. The DNA for the CDR3 is TGTGCCAGCAGTGCTAGAGTTGAGGACGGCTATGGCTACACCTTC. Translation: CASSARVEDGYGYTF.

This clonotype was seen a few times. The V and J genes are TRBV4-3 and TRBJ1-2; the D gene is possibly TRBD1 (5 bases). The CDR3 contains 13 residues. Deletions cut 5 bases from V and 4 bases from J, with 11 bases between. Germline V lookup: CDR1 LGHNA, CDR2 YSLEER. CDR3 loop: CASSKGDAYGYTF. The CDR3 nucleotides are TGCGCCAGCAGCAAAGGGGATGCCTATGGCTACACCTTC.